Shown below are 11 T cell receptor beta chains from a single sample sequenced in a study of cytomegalovirus exposure and HLA in healthy donors. PCR amplification relied on 60 Vbeta primers (plus 13 Jbeta primers). Here immunoSEQ multiplex PCR was the method, and the copy in TCRdb shows in-frame clones only, minus some. The data hold 150,000 to 200,000 clones, with more than 80% observed a single time. Sequenced: PBMCs. The receptors here all came from a boy younger than 18 in good health and CMV-seronegative.

The chain links TRBV18 to TRBJ1-1, with D perhaps TRBD1 (5 bases). V was shortened by 2 bases and J by 0 bases, with 7 bases between the two germline ends. CDR1 is KGHSH and CDR2 is LQKENI in the germline V gene. There are 14 residues in the CDR3. CDR3 coding DNA: TGTGCCAGCTCACCAAGACAGCTGAACACTGAAGCTTTCTTT. This translates into CASSPRQLNTEAFF.

The gene calls are TRBV19 and TRBJ1-1; 7 bases align to TRBD1. CDR1 and CDR2 from the germline V gene are LNHDA and SQIVND (reference sequence). The CDR3 is 13 amino acids. V was clipped by 6 bases and J by 4 bases; unmatched bases: 5. CDR3 nucleotides: TGTGCCAGTAGACGATCAGGGGGCACTGAAGCTTTCTTT. Its translation is CASRRSGGTEAFF.

The chain uses TRBV11-3 and TRBJ2-1, with TRBD1 identical over 9 bases. Per germline, CDR1 SGHNT and CDR2 YENEEA. The CDR3 sequence is 15 residues long. The J segment lost 9 bases and the V segment lost 5 bases, leaving 11 bases of the junction unmatched. The CDR3 DNA follows: TGTGCCAGCAGCACTAGGACAGGGGCTGCTACTGAGCAGTTCTTC. Amino acids: CASSTRTGAATEQFF.

The chain carries TRBV9 and TRBJ2-6, with 8 bases that match TRBD1. The CDR3 length is 18 residues. Germline CDR1 is SGDLS and CDR2 is YYNGEE. J lost 0 bases, V lost 4 bases, and 9 bases had no gene match. The CDR3 nucleotides are TGTGCCAGCAGCTCCCGGACAGGGCACGTCTCTGGGGCCAACGTCCTGACTTTC. Its translation: CASSSRTGHVSGANVLTF. Based on the CDR3 plus reference TRBV9 and TRBJ2-6, the full variable domain is DSGVTQTPKHLITATGQRVTLRCSPRSGDLSVYWYQQSLDQGLQFLIQYYNGEERAKGNILERFSAQQFPDLHSELNLSSLELGDSALYFCASSSRTGHVSGANVLTFGAGSRLTVL.

The J gene is TRBJ1-5, the V gene TRBV30; 9 nucleotides agree with TRBD1. The CDR3 has 14 residues. Germline V CDR1 and CDR2: GTSNPN, SVGIG (reference sequence). V gave up 1 base and J gave up 7 bases; unmatched junction bases: 5. The CDR3 spells CAWSAGQGHQPQHF. CDR3 coding DNA: TGTGCCTGGAGTGCCGGACAGGGGCACCAGCCCCAGCATTTT.

The V call is TRBV27, the J call TRBJ1-1, with 11 bases fitting TRBD1. V dropped 4 bases and J dropped 5; count of bases not matched to a gene: 3. The CDR3 is 14 residues long. CDR1 and CDR2 (germline): MNHEY, SMNVEV (reference sequence). CDR3 nucleotide sequence: TGTGCCAGCAGTTACGGGACAGGGGGGACTGAAGCTTTCTTT. This codes for CASSYGTGGTEAFF.

This chain joins TRBV19 and TRBJ1-1; 8 bases agree with TRBD1. CDR3 length: 16 amino acids. Per germline, CDR1 LNHDA and CDR2 SQIVND (reference sequence). The J segment lost 10 bases and the V segment lost 1 base, leaving 14 bases of the junction unmatched. CDR3 bases: TGTGCCAGTAGTATAGTCCCAGTCAGGACAGGGCGCGCAGCTTTCTTT. Its protein product is CASSIVPVRTGRAAFF.

The chain combines TRBV19 with TRBJ2-7; TRBD2 aligns across 15 bases. The CDR3 has 16 residues. Germline V gene lookup returns CDR1 LNHDA and CDR2 SQIVND (reference sequence). Trimming removed 4 bases from V and 2 bases from J; junction bases left unmatched: 3. The CDR3 loop reads CASSTRTSGRAYEQYF. In DNA form, the CDR3 reads TGTGCCAGTAGTACCCGGACTAGCGGGAGGGCCTACGAGCAGTACTTC.

The chain couples TRBV29-1 to TRBJ2-7; D remains unclear. Trimming left V 6 bases short and J 0 bases short, with 12 bases between. The CDR3 runs to 13 residues. The germline gives CDR1 SQVTM, CDR2 ANQGSEA. DNA of the CDR3: TGCAGCGTCCGCGGAGTACTCTCCTACGAGCAGTACTTC. Amino acids: CSVRGVLSYEQYF.

The chain has TRBV7-9 and TRBJ2-5; D is possibly TRBD2 (6 bases). V lost 5 bases to trimming and J lost 3 bases, with 16 bases between them. This CDR3 spans 15 amino acids. The germline V gene encodes CDR1 SEHNR and CDR2 FQNEAQ (reference sequence). CDR3 in DNA: TGTGCCAGCAGCCCGGGAGCGGGCGGCGAAGAGACCCAGTACTTC. This translates into CASSPGAGGEETQYF. Drawing the rest from reference TRBV7-9 and TRBJ2-5, the complete variable domain is DTGVSQNPRHKITKRGQNVTFRCDPISEHNRLYWYRQTLGQGPEFLTYFQNEAQLEKSRLLSDRFSAERPKGSFSTLEIQRTEQGDSAMYLCASSPGAGGEETQYFGPGTRLLVL.

This rearrangement joins TRBV30 to TRBJ2-2, with D possibly matching TRBD1 (6 bases). Trimming pared 5 bases from V and 6 bases from J, leaving 16 bases between. This CDR3 is 14 amino acids long. Germline lookup yields CDR1 GTSNPN and CDR2 SVGIG (reference sequence). CDR3 coding DNA: TGTGCCTGGGTGAGGCAGGGGTCGGCCGGGGAGCTGTTTTTT. Its protein product is CAWVRQGSAGELFF.